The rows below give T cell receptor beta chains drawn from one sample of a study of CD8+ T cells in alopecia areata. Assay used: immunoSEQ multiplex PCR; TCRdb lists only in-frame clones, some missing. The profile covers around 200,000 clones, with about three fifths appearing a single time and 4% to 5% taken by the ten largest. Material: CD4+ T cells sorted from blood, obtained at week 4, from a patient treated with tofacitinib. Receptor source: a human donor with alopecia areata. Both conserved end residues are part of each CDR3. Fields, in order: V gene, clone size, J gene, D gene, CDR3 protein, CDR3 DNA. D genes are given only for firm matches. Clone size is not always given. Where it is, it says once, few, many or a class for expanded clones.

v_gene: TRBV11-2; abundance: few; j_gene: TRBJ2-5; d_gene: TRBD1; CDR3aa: CASSLRGQGRETQYF; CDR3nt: TGTGCCAGCAGCTTAAGGGGGCAGGGCCGAGAGACCCAGTACTTC
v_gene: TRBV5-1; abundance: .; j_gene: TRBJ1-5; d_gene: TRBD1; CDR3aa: CASSPGDRVGNQPQHF; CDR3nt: TGCGCCAGCAGCCCGGGTGACAGGGTTGGCAATCAGCCCCAGCATTTT
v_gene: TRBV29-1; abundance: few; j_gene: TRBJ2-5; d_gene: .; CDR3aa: CSVEGLETQYF; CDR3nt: TGCAGCGTTGAAGGATTAGAGACCCAGTACTTC
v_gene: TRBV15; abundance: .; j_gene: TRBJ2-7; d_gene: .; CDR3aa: CATSSSVTYEQYF; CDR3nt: TGTGCCACCAGCAGTAGCGTTACCTACGAGCAGTACTTC
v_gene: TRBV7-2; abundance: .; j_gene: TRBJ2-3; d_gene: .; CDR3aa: CASSFSGATDTQYF; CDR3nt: TGTGCCAGCAGCTTCTCAGGGGCCACAGATACGCAGTATTTT
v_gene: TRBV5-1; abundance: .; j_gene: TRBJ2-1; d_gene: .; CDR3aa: CASSLWGLSGDEQFF; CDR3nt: TGCGCCAGCAGCTTGTGGGGGTTGTCGGGCGATGAGCAGTTCTTC
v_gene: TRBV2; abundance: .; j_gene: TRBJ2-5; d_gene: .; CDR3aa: CASNKGIVETQYF; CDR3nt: TGTGCCAGCAATAAGGGTATTGTAGAGACCCAGTACTTC
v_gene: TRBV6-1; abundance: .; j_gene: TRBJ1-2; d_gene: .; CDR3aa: CASSGGRNYGYTF; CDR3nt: TGTGCCAGCAGCGGTGGACGGAACTATGGCTACACCTTC
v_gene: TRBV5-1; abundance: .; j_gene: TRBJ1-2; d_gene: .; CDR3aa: CASSWTENYGYTF; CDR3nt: TGCGCCAGCAGCTGGACAGAGAACTATGGCTACACCTTC
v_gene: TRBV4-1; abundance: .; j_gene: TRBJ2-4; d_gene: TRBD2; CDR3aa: CASSQETGGRAKNIQYF; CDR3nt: TGCGCCAGCAGCCAAGAGACCGGGGGGAGAGCCAAAAACATTCAGTACTTC
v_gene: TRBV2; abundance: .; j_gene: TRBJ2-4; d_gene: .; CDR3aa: CASSDRQLAKNIQYF; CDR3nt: TGTGCCAGCAGTGATCGACAGTTAGCCAAAAACATTCAGTACTTC
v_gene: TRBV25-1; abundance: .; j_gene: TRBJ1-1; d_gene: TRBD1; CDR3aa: CASSSHQGAGTEAFF; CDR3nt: TGTGCCAGCAGTTCACACCAGGGGGCGGGCACTGAAGCTTTCTTT
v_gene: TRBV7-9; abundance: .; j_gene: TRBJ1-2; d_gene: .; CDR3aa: CASSSLEGGTYGYTF; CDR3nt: TGTGCCAGCAGCTCCTTAGAGGGGGGGACCTATGGCTACACCTTC
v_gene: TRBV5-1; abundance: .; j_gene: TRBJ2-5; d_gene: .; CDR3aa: CASSPGHRETQYF; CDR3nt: TGCGCCAGCAGCCCAGGACACCGAGAGACCCAGTACTTC
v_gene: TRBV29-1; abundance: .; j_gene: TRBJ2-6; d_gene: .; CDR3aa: CSVATYSSGANVLTF; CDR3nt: TGCAGCGTTGCGACCTACTCCTCTGGGGCCAACGTCCTGACTTTC
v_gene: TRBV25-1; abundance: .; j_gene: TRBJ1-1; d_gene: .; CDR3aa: CASSESGFRVNTEAFF; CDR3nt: TGTGCCAGCAGTGAGTCTGGGTTTCGGGTGAACACTGAAGCTTTCTTT
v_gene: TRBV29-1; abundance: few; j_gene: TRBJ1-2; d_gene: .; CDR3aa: CSVAATVHGYTF; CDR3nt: TGCAGCGTGGCAGCCACGGTCCATGGCTACACCTTC
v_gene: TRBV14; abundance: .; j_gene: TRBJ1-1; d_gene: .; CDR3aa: CASSLRLENTEAFF; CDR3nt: TGTGCCAGCAGCCTTCGACTTGAGAACACTGAAGCTTTCTTT
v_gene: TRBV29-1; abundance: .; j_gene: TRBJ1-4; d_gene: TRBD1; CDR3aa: CSVSSGTASSKLFF; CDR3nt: TGCAGCGTTAGCTCCGGGACAGCGTCTTCAAAACTGTTTTTT
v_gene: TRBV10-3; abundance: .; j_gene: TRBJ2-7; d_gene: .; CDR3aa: CAISSRGSGLYEQYF; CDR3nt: TGTGCCATCAGTTCCAGGGGCTCGGGTCTCTACGAGCAGTACTTC
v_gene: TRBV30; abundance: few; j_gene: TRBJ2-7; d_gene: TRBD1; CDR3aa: CAWSVAPGQGTYEQYF; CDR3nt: TGTGCCTGGAGTGTTGCCCCTGGACAGGGGACCTACGAGCAGTACTTC
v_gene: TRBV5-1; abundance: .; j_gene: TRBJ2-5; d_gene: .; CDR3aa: CASSLTHNQETQYF; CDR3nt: TGCGCCAGCAGCTTAACACACAACCAAGAGACCCAGTACTTC
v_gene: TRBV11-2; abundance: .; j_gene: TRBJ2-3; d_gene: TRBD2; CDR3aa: CASSLGVSGGSTDTQYF; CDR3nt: TGTGCCAGCAGCTTAGGGGTTAGCGGGGGGAGCACAGATACGCAGTATTTT
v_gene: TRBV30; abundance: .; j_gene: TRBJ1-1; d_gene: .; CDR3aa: CAWSGRVNTEAFF; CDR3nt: TGTGCCTGGAGCGGGCGGGTTAACACTGAAGCTTTCTTT
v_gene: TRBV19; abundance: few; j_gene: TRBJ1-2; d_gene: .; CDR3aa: CASSIIEGRYGYTF; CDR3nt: TGTGCCAGTAGTATAATTGAGGGACGGTATGGCTACACCTTC
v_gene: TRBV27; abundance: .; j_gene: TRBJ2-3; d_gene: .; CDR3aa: CASSLAGDKHTDTQYF; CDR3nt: TGTGCCAGCAGTTTAGCAGGGGATAAACACACAGATACGCAGTATTTT
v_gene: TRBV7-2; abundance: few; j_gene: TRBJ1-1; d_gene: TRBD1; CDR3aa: CASSRQGMRTEAFF; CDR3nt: TGTGCCAGCAGCCGACAGGGAATGAGGACTGAAGCTTTCTTT
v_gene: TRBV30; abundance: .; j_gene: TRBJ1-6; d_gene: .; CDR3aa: CAWTAISYNSPLHF; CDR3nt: TGTGCCTGGACAGCCATCTCCTATAATTCACCCCTCCACTTT
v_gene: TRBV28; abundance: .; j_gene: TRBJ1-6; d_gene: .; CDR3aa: CASSLRDNAYNSPLHF; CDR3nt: TGTGCCAGCAGTTTACGGGATAACGCCTATAATTCACCCCTCCACTTT
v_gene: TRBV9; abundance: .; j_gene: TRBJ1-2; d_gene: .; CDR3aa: CASSVVGYGYTF; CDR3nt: TGTGCCAGCAGCGTAGTTGGTTATGGCTACACCTTC